This T cell receptor beta chain was recorded in a study of T cell repertoires in cytomegalovirus infection. Overall study: Use of recently identified HLA-C-restricted and well-studied HLA-B-restricted CMV epitopes was part of the study. The public TCR beta signatures pointed to both CMV infection and matching HLA type.

The CDR3 has 14 amino acids. The germline gives CDR1 SNHLY, CDR2 FYNNEI. Trimming at V came to 3 bases and at J to 6 bases, leaving 5 bases not matched to a gene. Overall study findings and caveats: There were HLA-C-restricted CMV-specific TCR beta clonotypes dominating the ex vivo response.

A note on this clonotype: What it binds is unknown.

TCRdb analysed the reads with MiXCR anew, one entry per CDR3 protein. The profile shows 750,000 to 900,000 distinct CDR3 sequences, 25% to 35% of them singletons. The sequencing used cultured CD8+ T cells from PBMCs, collected from culture after CMV antigen stimulation. The gene calls are TRBV2 and TRBJ2-1; TRBD2 matches 7 bases. The TCR comes from a human donor in good health (CMV status not recorded). Some clones in this sample may be carry-over from other donors' samples. DNA for the CDR3: TGTGCCAGCAGTGATGTGGGGGGGGTCAATGAGCAGTTCTTC. Encoded protein: CASSDVGGVNEQFF.